A selection of T cell receptor beta chains follows, all from one sample in a study of blood T cell repertoires in COVID-19. Using immunoSEQ multiplex PCR, the repertoire was profiled, and TCRdb retains in-frame clones only, with some absent. The repertoire holds fewer than 45,000 clones, approximately 91% seen once, with roughly an eighth in the top ten. Material for sequencing was peripheral blood. Receptor source: a human donor in a cohort sampled during active COVID-19. Both conserved end residues are part of each CDR3. Fields, in order: D gene, V gene, J gene, clone size, CDR3 protein, CDR3 DNA. D genes are given only for firm matches. Size tells how often a clone was seen (once, few, many) or the class of an expanded clone, and some rows leave it out.

d_gene: -; v_gene: TRBV7-9; j_gene: TRBJ2-7; abundance: -; CDR3aa: CASSLELYEQYF; CDR3nt: TGTGCCAGCAGCCTCGAGTTATACGAGCAGTACTTC
d_gene: -; v_gene: TRBV18; j_gene: TRBJ2-7; abundance: few; CDR3aa: CASSPRGRGAYEQYF; CDR3nt: TGTGCCAGCTCACCAAGGGGGCGGGGAGCGTACGAGCAGTACTTC
d_gene: -; v_gene: TRBV7-2; j_gene: TRBJ1-6; abundance: -; CDR3aa: CASTRQRNSPLHF; CDR3nt: TGTGCCAGCACCCGACAAAGGAATTCACCCCTCCACTTT
d_gene: -; v_gene: TRBV5-5; j_gene: TRBJ2-2; abundance: once; CDR3aa: CASSSDNANTGELFF; CDR3nt: TGTGCCAGCAGCTCCGACAACGCGAACACCGGGGAGCTGTTTTTT
d_gene: TRBD2; v_gene: TRBV7-2; j_gene: TRBJ2-3; abundance: once; CDR3aa: CASSPRGDPVPADTQYF; CDR3nt: TGTGCCAGCAGCCCCCGGGGGGACCCCGTACCGGCAGATACGCAGTATTTT
d_gene: -; v_gene: TRBV6-4; j_gene: TRBJ1-2; abundance: -; CDR3aa: CASSDSEGMGYGYTF; CDR3nt: TGTGCCAGCAGTGACTCGGAGGGGATGGGCTATGGCTACACCTTC
d_gene: TRBD1; v_gene: TRBV6-2/TRBV6-3; j_gene: TRBJ2-2; abundance: -; CDR3aa: CASSRTGGHGELFF; CDR3nt: TGTGCCAGCAGTCGTACAGGGGGCCACGGGGAGCTGTTTTTT
d_gene: TRBD1; v_gene: TRBV19; j_gene: TRBJ2-1; abundance: -; CDR3aa: CASSIGDRAYNEQFF; CDR3nt: TGTGCCAGTAGTATAGGGGACAGGGCGTACAATGAGCAGTTCTTC
d_gene: -; v_gene: TRBV2; j_gene: TRBJ1-2; abundance: once; CDR3aa: CASSELYRGGYTF; CDR3nt: TGTGCCAGCAGTGAGTTGTACCGGGGGGGCTACACCTTC
d_gene: TRBD2; v_gene: TRBV4-3; j_gene: TRBJ2-1; abundance: -; CDR3aa: CASSQPSGGYNEQFF; CDR3nt: TGCGCCAGCAGCCAACCTAGCGGGGGGTACAATGAGCAGTTCTTC
d_gene: TRBD1; v_gene: TRBV14; j_gene: TRBJ1-4; abundance: -; CDR3aa: CASSLRGPTNEKLFF; CDR3nt: TGTGCCAGCAGTCTCAGGGGGCCAACTAATGAAAAACTGTTTTTT
d_gene: -; v_gene: TRBV12-3/TRBV12-4; j_gene: TRBJ2-5; abundance: -; CDR3aa: CASTRDIQETQYF; CDR3nt: TGTGCCAGCACCCGGGACATCCAAGAGACCCAGTACTTC
d_gene: -; v_gene: TRBV7-2; j_gene: TRBJ1-5; abundance: -; CDR3aa: CASSGQPNQPQHF; CDR3nt: TGTGCCAGCAGCGGACAGCCTAATCAGCCCCAGCATTTT
d_gene: TRBD2; v_gene: TRBV2; j_gene: TRBJ2-1; abundance: few; CDR3aa: CASGGDYNEQFF; CDR3nt: TGTGCCAGCGGGGGGGATTACAATGAGCAGTTCTTC
d_gene: TRBD2; v_gene: TRBV11-2; j_gene: TRBJ2-3; abundance: -; CDR3aa: CASSLIAGGRTDTQYF; CDR3nt: TGTGCCAGCAGCTTAATAGCGGGGGGCCGCACAGATACGCAGTATTTT
d_gene: TRBD2; v_gene: TRBV7-6; j_gene: TRBJ2-3; abundance: -; CDR3aa: CASSPLPGLAGGPDTQYF; CDR3nt: TGTGCCAGCAGCCCCCTTCCGGGACTAGCGGGGGGCCCAGATACGCAGTATTTT
d_gene: -; v_gene: TRBV7-8; j_gene: TRBJ1-2; abundance: -; CDR3aa: CASSLGQISYGYTF; CDR3nt: TGTGCCAGCAGCTTAGGACAAATCAGCTATGGCTACACCTTC
d_gene: -; v_gene: TRBV20-1; j_gene: TRBJ2-2; abundance: once; CDR3aa: CSASFDSHTGELFF; CDR3nt: TGCAGTGCTAGTTTCGACAGTCACACCGGGGAGCTGTTTTTT
d_gene: -; v_gene: TRBV6-1; j_gene: TRBJ1-1; abundance: -; CDR3aa: CASSDTRGMNTEAFF; CDR3nt: TGTGCCAGCAGTGACACCAGGGGCATGAACACTGAAGCTTTCTTT
d_gene: -; v_gene: TRBV5-6; j_gene: TRBJ1-4; abundance: -; CDR3aa: CASSLTGLGTNEKLFF; CDR3nt: TGTGCCAGCAGCTTAACAGGGTTGGGGACTAATGAAAAACTGTTTTTT
d_gene: TRBD1; v_gene: TRBV12-3/TRBV12-4; j_gene: TRBJ2-7; abundance: few; CDR3aa: CASSVGTVYEQYF; CDR3nt: TGTGCCAGCAGTGTCGGGACAGTCTACGAGCAGTACTTC
d_gene: -; v_gene: TRBV11-3; j_gene: TRBJ2-7; abundance: -; CDR3aa: CASSLNGVYEQYF; CDR3nt: TGTGCCAGCAGCTTGAACGGGGTCTACGAGCAGTACTTC
d_gene: -; v_gene: TRBV6-5; j_gene: TRBJ1-1; abundance: -; CDR3aa: CASRTARGEAFF; CDR3nt: TGTGCCAGCAGGACCGCTAGGGGTGAAGCTTTCTTT
d_gene: -; v_gene: TRBV29-1; j_gene: TRBJ1-2; abundance: -; CDR3aa: CSVEREQDYGYTF; CDR3nt: TGCAGCGTTGAAAGGGAGCAGGACTATGGCTACACCTTC
d_gene: TRBD1; v_gene: TRBV4-2; j_gene: TRBJ1-6; abundance: -; CDR3aa: CASSQDFGTGAYNSPLHF; CDR3nt: TGTGCCAGCAGCCAAGATTTCGGGACAGGAGCATATAATTCACCCCTCCACTTT
d_gene: -; v_gene: TRBV6-5; j_gene: TRBJ2-1; abundance: -; CDR3aa: CASSYSMGGRNEQFF; CDR3nt: TGTGCCAGCAGTTACTCGATGGGGGGGCGTAATGAGCAGTTCTTC
d_gene: -; v_gene: TRBV29-1; j_gene: TRBJ2-2; abundance: -; CDR3aa: CSVDQGGTGELFF; CDR3nt: TGCAGCGTTGACCAGGGTGGGACCGGGGAGCTGTTTTTT
d_gene: TRBD1; v_gene: TRBV30; j_gene: TRBJ1-1; abundance: -; CDR3aa: CAWRPRQGKAFF; CDR3nt: TGTGCCTGGAGACCTAGACAGGGGAAAGCTTTCTTT
d_gene: -; v_gene: TRBV3-1/TRBV3-2; j_gene: TRBJ1-1; abundance: -; CDR3aa: CASSPYSGQMNTEAFF; CDR3nt: TGTGCCAGCAGCCCCTATTCCGGACAAATGAACACTGAAGCTTTCTTT
d_gene: -; v_gene: TRBV30; j_gene: TRBJ1-6; abundance: -; CDR3aa: CAWNARGGRPLHF; CDR3nt: TGTGCCTGGAACGCCCGGGGGGGAAGACCCCTCCACTTT
d_gene: -; v_gene: TRBV3-1/TRBV3-2; j_gene: TRBJ2-2; abundance: -; CDR3aa: CASSRQGRDTGELFF; CDR3nt: TGTGCCAGCAGCCGACAGGGGAGGGACACCGGGGAGCTGTTTTTT
d_gene: TRBD1; v_gene: TRBV7-2; j_gene: TRBJ1-2; abundance: -; CDR3aa: CASSAGRDRGFGYTF; CDR3nt: TGTGCCAGCAGCGCTGGCCGGGACAGGGGTTTTGGCTACACCTTC
d_gene: -; v_gene: TRBV10-3; j_gene: TRBJ1-1; abundance: -; CDR3aa: CAISVKGATEAFF; CDR3nt: TGTGCCATCAGTGTTAAAGGGGCCACTGAAGCTTTCTTT
d_gene: TRBD1; v_gene: TRBV4-1; j_gene: TRBJ2-6; abundance: -; CDR3aa: CASSQGTVTGVSGANVLTF; CDR3nt: TGCGCCAGCAGCCAGGGGACCGTCACAGGGGTCTCTGGGGCCAACGTCCTGACTTTC
d_gene: TRBD1; v_gene: TRBV7-2; j_gene: TRBJ1-1; abundance: -; CDR3aa: CASSFQGVESGTEAFF; CDR3nt: TGTGCCAGCAGCTTTCAGGGGGTAGAGAGTGGCACTGAAGCTTTCTTT
d_gene: TRBD1; v_gene: TRBV4-1; j_gene: TRBJ1-2; abundance: -; CDR3aa: CASSQAAGGYGYTF; CDR3nt: TGCGCCAGCAGCCAAGCCGCAGGGGGGTATGGCTACACCTTC
d_gene: TRBD1; v_gene: TRBV6-5; j_gene: TRBJ1-1; abundance: -; CDR3aa: CASSLGTGTEAFF; CDR3nt: TGTGCCAGCAGTCTCGGGACAGGGACTGAAGCTTTCTTT
d_gene: TRBD1; v_gene: TRBV5-1; j_gene: TRBJ1-2; abundance: -; CDR3aa: CASSSGQGHGYTF; CDR3nt: TGCGCCAGCAGCTCAGGACAGGGCCATGGCTACACCTTC
d_gene: -; v_gene: TRBV27; j_gene: TRBJ2-1; abundance: -; CDR3aa: CASSFRPESGEQFF; CDR3nt: TGTGCCAGCAGTTTTCGCCCGGAAAGCGGTGAGCAGTTCTTC